This record covers a single T cell receptor (beta chain). V lost 0 bases and J lost 5; bases outside the gene matches: 4. In germline, CDR1 is MGHRA, CDR2 YSYEKL. This CDR3 region has 15 residues. In the original processing: Reference gene primer amplification yielded estimated nucleated cell counts. The repertoire was sequenced with immunoSEQ multiplex PCR; TCRdb's copy has only in-frame clones and lacks some. D and trimming come from the DNA, and the V and J calls and clone size come from that table. The table lists tens of thousands of clones, about nine tenths of them singletons. The data belong to a study of blood T cell repertoires in COVID-19. Overall study: The study drew acute and convalescent COVID-19 samples from the United States, Italy and Spain. T cells, B-cell-depleted T cells, or PBMCs supplied cDNA or gDNA.

Sequenced input: peripheral blood. The rearrangement uses TRBV4-1 and TRBJ1-2; 9 bases match TRBD1. This TCR derives from a man aged 55 to 70 with acute or convalescent COVID-19. CDR3 in amino acids: CASSQDGGTGYGYTF. CDR3 nucleotide sequence: TGCGCCAGCAGCCAAGATGGCGGGACAGGGTATGGCTACACCTTC.